The clone carrying this TCR beta chain was observed a handful of times. Its antigen is not identified. The V gene's germline CDR1 is SGHRS and CDR2 YFSETQ. Trimming removed 0 bases at V and 1 base at J, with 7 bases between. The CDR3 covers 14 residues. Attachment of unique molecular identifiers to individual cDNA molecules was performed. Each CDR3 protein is one row after TCRdb ran MiXCR on the 5' RACE reads. The sample yields tens of thousands of distinct CDR3 sequences, roughly 3% seen once. This sample stems from a study of early T cells in non-severe SARS-CoV-2 infection. Whole-study context: Sequenced bulk RNA came from whole blood that was unsorted, and chains were unpaired.

Study-level points and caveats: Database matching using VDJdb favored anti-spike CD8 responses, with private and CD4 specificities left missing.

The clonotype was recovered from an adult who was a healthcare worker with PCR-confirmed SARS-CoV-2 infection or an uninfected control (not recorded which). The genes are TRBV5-1 and TRBJ2-5; no definite D call. Material for sequencing was whole blood. DNA of the CDR3: TGCGCCAGCAGCTTGGCACTAACCCAAGAGACCCAGTACTTC. Amino acid sequence: CASSLALTQETQYF. Filled out from reference TRBV5-1 and TRBJ2-5, the complete variable domain reads KAGVTQTPRYLIKTRGQQVTLSCSPISGHRSVSWYQQTPGQGLQFLFEYFSETQRNKGNFPGRFSGRQFSNSRSEMNVSTLELGDSALYLCASSLALTQETQYFGPGTRLLVL.